This TCR beta chain stems from a study of T-cell reconstitution after alpha-beta-depleted transplantation in children. This clonotype was detected many times. The CDR3 is made up of 15 amino acids. Unique molecular identifiers tagged the TCRbeta library. TCRdb passed the PCR reads through MiXCR, listing each CDR3 protein once. The sample has 55,000 to 85,000 distinct CDR3 sequences, roughly a tenth seen once. The gene calls are TRBV21-1 and TRBJ1-5; the table assigns TRBD1, which was not confirmed against the DNA. TRBV21-1 is a documented pseudogene. This receptor was identified in a boy between 10 and 17 years old with acute myeloid leukemia, due to receive a stem cell transplant. This specimen was PBMCs, taken before TCRalphabeta/CD19-depleted stem cell transplant. The CDR3 DNA reads TGTGCCGGTCCCTTATCGGGACACTTCAATCAGCCCCAGCATTTT. Amino acid sequence: CAGPLSGHFNQPQHF.